This T cell receptor (beta chain) was found in a study of T cells in localized non-small cell lung cancer. V lost 2 bases and J lost 0; bases outside the gene matches: 7. This CDR3 region has 18 residues. Germline CDR1 and CDR2: SNHLY and FYNNEI. Clones were sequenced by immunoSEQ multiplex PCR, and TCRdb holds only the in-frame ones, with some missing. This sample yields approximately 10,000 clones, of which 90% to 95% are seen a single time; roughly an eighth belongs to the top ten. A note on this clone: The antigen remains unidentified.

Study findings and constraints: Adjacent uninvolved lung tissue had the highest T cell clonality, exceeding tumor. Heterogeneity cannot be ruled out, as sequencing used one tumor region only.

The input for sequencing was peripheral blood, taken before any cancer treatment. The V call is TRBV2, the J call TRBJ1-5; the match to TRBD1 covers 10 bases. This receptor was identified in a male donor at least 60 years old with stage III lung adenocarcinoma. CDR3 DNA: TGTGCCAGCAGTGAAACGGGACAGGGGATCAATAGCAATCAGCCCCAGCATTTT. Its protein is CASSETGQGINSNQPQHF.